This TCR beta chain was observed in a study of T cell responses to AZD1222 COVID-19 vaccine. The assay was immunoSEQ multiplex PCR, and TCRdb's table has in-frame clones only and misses some. The sample shows 150,000 or so clones, roughly nine tenths of them seen only once. Study-wide points: A reported finding is that nearly half of spike-specific TCRs target unmutated variant regions. Every sample of the repertoires postdated the peak T cell response. The donor group comprised mostly white British people and more females; the analysis possibly underestimated clonal diversity.

With regard to this clone: Antigen specificity is unknown.

From germline, CDR1 is MNHEY and CDR2 SMNVEV (reference sequence). Trimming shortened V by 5 bases and J by 1 base, and 11 bases separated the two germline ends. CDR3 length: 14 amino acids. The rearrangement joins TRBV27 to TRBJ1-1; D perhaps matches TRBD1 (6 bases). Here the sequenced sample was peripheral blood, taken on day 0 of AZD1222 vaccination. The receptor was isolated from an adult in good health. The CDR3 sequence is CASSGGTPNTEAFF. The CDR3 DNA is TGTGCCAGCAGTGGGGGGACACCGAACACTGAAGCTTTCTTT.